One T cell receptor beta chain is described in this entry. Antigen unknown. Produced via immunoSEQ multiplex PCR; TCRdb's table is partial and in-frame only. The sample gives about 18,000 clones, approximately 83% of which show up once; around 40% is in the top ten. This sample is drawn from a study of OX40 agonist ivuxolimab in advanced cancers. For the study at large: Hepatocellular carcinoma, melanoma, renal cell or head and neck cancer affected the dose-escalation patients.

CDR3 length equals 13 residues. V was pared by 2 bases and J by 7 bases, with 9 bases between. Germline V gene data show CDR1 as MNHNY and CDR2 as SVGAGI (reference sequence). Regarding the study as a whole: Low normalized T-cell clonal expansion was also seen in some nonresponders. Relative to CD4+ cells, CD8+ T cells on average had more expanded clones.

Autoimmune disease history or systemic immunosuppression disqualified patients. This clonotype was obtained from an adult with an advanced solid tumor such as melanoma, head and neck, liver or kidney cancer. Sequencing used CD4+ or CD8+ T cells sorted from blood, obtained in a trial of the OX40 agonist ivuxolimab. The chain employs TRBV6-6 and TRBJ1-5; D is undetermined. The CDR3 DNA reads TGTGCCAGCAGTTACCGGGGTGAGCAGCCCCAGCATTTT. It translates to CASSYRGEQPQHF.